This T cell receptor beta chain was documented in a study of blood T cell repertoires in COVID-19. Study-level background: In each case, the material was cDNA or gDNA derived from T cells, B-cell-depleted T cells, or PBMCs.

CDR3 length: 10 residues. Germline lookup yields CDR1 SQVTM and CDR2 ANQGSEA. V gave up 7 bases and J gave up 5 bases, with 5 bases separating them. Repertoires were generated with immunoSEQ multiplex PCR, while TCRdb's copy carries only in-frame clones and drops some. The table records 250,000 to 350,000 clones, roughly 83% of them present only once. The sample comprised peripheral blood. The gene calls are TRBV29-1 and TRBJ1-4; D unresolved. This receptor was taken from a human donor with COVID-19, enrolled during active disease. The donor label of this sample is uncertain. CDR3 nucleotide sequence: TGCAGCGCCATGAATGAAAAACTGTTTTTT. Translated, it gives CSAMNEKLFF.